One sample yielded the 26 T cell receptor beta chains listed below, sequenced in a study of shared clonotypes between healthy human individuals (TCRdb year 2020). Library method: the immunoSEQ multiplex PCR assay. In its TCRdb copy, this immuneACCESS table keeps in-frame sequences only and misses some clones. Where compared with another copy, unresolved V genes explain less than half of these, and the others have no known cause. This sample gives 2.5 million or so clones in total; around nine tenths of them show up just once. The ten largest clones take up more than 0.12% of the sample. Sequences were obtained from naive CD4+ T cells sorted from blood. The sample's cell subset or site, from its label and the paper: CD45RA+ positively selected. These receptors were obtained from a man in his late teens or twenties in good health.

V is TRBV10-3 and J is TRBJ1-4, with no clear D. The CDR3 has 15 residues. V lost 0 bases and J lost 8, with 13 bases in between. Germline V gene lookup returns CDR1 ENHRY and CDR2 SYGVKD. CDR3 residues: CAISESEGLGEKLFF. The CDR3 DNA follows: TGTGCCATCAGTGAGTCGGAAGGGTTGGGGGAAAAACTGTTTTTT.

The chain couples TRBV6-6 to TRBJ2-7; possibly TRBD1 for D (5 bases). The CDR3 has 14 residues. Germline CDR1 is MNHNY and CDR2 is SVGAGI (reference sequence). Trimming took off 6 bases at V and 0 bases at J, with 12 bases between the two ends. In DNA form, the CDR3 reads TGTGCCAGCAGGGACAACCAGGTCTCCTACGAGCAGTACTTC. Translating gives CASRDNQVSYEQYF.

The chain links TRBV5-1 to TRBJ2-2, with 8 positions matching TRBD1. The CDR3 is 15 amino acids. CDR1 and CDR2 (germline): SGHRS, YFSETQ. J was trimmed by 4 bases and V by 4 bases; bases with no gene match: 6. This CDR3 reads CASSAQQGVTGELFF. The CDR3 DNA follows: TGCGCCAGCAGCGCACAACAGGGGGTCACCGGGGAGCTGTTTTTT. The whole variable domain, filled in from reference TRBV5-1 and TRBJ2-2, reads KAGVTQTPRYLIKTRGQQVTLSCSPISGHRSVSWYQQTPGQGLQFLFEYFSETQRNKGNFPGRFSGRQFSNSRSEMNVSTLELGDSALYLCASSAQQGVTGELFFGEGSRLTVL.

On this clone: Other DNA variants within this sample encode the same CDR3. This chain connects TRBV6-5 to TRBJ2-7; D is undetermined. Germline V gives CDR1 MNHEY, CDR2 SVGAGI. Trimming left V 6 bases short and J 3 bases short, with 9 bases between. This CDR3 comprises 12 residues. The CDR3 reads CASSRVGYEQYF. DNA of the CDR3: TGTGCCAGCAGCCGGGTGGGCTACGAGCAGTACTTC.

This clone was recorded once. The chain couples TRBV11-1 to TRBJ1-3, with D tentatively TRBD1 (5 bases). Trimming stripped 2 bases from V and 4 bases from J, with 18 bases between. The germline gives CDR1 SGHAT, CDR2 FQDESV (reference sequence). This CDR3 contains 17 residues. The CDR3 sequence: CASSLWGATDAGNTIYF. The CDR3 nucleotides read TGTGCCAGCAGCTTATGGGGCGCGACAGATGCCGGAAACACCATATATTTT.

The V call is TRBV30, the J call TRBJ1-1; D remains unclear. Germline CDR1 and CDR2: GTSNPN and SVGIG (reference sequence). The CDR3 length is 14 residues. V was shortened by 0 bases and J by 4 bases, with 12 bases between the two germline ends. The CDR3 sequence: CAWSVERVGTEAFF. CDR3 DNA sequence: TGTGCCTGGAGTGTGGAAAGGGTGGGCACTGAAGCTTTCTTT.

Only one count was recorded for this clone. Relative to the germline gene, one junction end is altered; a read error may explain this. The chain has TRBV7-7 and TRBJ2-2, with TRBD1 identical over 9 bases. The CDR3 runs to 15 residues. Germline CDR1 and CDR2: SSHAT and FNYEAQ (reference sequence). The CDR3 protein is CASSPGQGTGGELFF. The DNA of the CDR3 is TGTGCTAGCAGCCCAGGACAGGGGACGGGCGGGGAGCTGTTTTTT.

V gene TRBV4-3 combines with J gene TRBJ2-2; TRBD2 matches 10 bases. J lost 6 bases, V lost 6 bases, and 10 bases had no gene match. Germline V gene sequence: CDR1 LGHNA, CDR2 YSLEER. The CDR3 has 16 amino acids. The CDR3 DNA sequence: TGCGCCAGCAGACGACTAGCGGGTACCTCCGCCGGGGAGCTGTTTTTT. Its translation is CASRRLAGTSAGELFF.

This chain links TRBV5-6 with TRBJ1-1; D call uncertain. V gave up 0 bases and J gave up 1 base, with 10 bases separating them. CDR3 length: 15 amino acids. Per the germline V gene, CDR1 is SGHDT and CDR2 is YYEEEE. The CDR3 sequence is CASSLEPNSNTEAFF. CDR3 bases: TGTGCCAGCAGCTTGGAACCCAACTCGAACACTGAAGCTTTCTTT.

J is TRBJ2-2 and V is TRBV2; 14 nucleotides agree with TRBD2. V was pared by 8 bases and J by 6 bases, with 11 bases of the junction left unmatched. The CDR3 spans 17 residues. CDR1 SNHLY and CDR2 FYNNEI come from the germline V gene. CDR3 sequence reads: CASSSTSGRAGAGELFF. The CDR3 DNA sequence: TGTGCCAGCTCTTCGACTAGCGGGAGGGCCGGAGCCGGGGAGCTGTTTTTT.

The DNA for the CDR3 is TGTGCCACCAGCAGAGTAGGCAGGGGGGTCTCTGGGGCCAACGTCCTGACTTTC. Its protein product is CATSRVGRGVSGANVLTF. The chain has TRBV15 and TRBJ2-6; tentative D call: TRBD1 (7 bases). V was clipped by 1 base and J by 0 bases, with 13 bases between them. Germline CDR1 reads LNHNV; CDR2 reads YYDKDF (reference sequence). The CDR3 is 18 amino acids.

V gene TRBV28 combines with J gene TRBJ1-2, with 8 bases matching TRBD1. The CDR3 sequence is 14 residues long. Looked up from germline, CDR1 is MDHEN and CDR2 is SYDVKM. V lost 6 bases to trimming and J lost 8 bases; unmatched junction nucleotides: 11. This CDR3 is CASSSLGQGQGYTF. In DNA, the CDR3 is TGTGCCAGCAGCTCCCTCGGACAGGGCCAAGGCTACACCTTC.

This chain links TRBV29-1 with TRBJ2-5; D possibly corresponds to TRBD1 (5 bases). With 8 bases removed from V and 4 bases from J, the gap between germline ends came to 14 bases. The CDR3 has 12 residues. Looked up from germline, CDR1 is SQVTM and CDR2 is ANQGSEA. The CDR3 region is CSSRKGAETQYF. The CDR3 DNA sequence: TGCAGCTCCCGGAAAGGGGCAGAGACCCAGTACTTC.

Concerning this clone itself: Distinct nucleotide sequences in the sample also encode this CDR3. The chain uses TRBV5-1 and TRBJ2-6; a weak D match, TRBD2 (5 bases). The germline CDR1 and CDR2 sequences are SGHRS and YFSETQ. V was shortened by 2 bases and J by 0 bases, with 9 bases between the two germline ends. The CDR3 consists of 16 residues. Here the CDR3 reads CASSLGLSSGANVLTF. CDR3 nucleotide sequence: TGCGCCAGCAGCTTAGGACTGAGCTCTGGGGCCAACGTCCTGACTTTC. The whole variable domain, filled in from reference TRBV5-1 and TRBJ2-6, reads KAGVTQTPRYLIKTRGQQVTLSCSPISGHRSVSWYQQTPGQGLQFLFEYFSETQRNKGNFPGRFSGRQFSNSRSEMNVSTLELGDSALYLCASSLGLSSGANVLTFGAGSRLTVL.

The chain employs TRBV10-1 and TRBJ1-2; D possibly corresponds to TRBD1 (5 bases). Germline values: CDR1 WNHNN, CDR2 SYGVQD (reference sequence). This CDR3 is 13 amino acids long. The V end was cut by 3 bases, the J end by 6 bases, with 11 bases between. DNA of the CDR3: TGCGCCAGCAGTGAAGCAGGGTCGGATGGCTACACCTTC. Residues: CASSEAGSDGYTF.

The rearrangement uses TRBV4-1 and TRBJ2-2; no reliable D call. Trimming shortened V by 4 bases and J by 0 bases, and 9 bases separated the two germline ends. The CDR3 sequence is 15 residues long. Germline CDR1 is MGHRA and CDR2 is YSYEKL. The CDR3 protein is CASSRVPANTGELFF. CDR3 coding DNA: TGCGCCAGCAGCCGAGTTCCGGCGAACACCGGGGAGCTGTTTTTT.

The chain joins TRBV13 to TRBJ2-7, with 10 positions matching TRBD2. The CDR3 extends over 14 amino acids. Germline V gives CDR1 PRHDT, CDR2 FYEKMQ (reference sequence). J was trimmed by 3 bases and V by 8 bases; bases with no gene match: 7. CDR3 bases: TGTGCCAGCTCCAAACTAGCGGGGTACTACGAGCAGTACTTC. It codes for CASSKLAGYYEQYF. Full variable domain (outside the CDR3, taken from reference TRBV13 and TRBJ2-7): AAGVIQSPRHLIKEKRETATLKCYPIPRHDTVYWYQQGPGQDPQFLISFYEKMQSDKGSIPDRFSAQQFSDYHSELNMSSLELGDSALYFCASSKLAGYYEQYFGPGTRLTVT.

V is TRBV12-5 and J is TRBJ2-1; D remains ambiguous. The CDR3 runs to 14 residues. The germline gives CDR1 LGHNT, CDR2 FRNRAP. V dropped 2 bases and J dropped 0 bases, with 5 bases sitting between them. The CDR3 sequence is CASGLQYSYNEQFF. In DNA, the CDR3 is TGTGCTAGTGGTTTGCAATACTCCTACAATGAGCAGTTCTTC.

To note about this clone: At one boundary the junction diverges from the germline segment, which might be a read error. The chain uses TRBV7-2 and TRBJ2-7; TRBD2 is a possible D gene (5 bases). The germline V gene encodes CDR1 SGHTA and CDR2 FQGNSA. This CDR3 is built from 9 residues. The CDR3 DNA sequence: TGTGCCAGCAGCGCCCAGGACTGCTTC. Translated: CASSAQDCF.

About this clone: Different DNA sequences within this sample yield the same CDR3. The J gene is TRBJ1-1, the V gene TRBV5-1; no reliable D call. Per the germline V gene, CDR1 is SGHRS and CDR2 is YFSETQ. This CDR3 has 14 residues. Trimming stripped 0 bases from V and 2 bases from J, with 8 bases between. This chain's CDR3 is CASSLGGPNTEAFF. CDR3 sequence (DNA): TGCGCCAGCAGCTTGGGCGGCCCTAACACTGAAGCTTTCTTT.

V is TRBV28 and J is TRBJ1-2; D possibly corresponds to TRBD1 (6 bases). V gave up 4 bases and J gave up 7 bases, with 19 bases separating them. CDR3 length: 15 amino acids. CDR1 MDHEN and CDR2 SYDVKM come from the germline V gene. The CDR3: CASSWDNLQGSGYTF. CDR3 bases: TGTGCCAGCAGTTGGGACAACCTACAGGGATCTGGCTACACCTTC.

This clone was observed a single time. This CDR3 is CATSRDTFTGRNIQYF. Written as DNA, the CDR3 is TGTGCCACCAGCAGAGATACCTTCACAGGGAGAAACATTCAGTACTTC. V usage is TRBV15 and J usage is TRBJ2-4; weak D call: TRBD1 (6 bases). The CDR3 sequence is 16 residues long. With 0 bases removed from V and 6 bases from J, the gap between germline ends came to 15 bases. The germline gives CDR1 LNHNV, CDR2 YYDKDF (reference sequence).

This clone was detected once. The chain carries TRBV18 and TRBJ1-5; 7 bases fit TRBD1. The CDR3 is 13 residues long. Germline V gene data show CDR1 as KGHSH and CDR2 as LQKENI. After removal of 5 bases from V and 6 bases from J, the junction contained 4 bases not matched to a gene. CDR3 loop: CASSDSGGQPQHF. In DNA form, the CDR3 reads TGTGCCAGCTCAGACTCAGGGGGTCAGCCCCAGCATTTT.

The CDR3 region has the DNA TGTGCCAGCAGTCGGGACGGCGGGGATACGCAGTATTTT. Translated: CASSRDGGDTQYF. The chain links TRBV14 to TRBJ2-3; D is perhaps TRBD1 or TRBD2 (5 bases each). This CDR3 has 13 residues. Germline-derived CDR1 and CDR2 are SGHDN and FVKESK. The germline V and J ends were trimmed by 6 bases and 6 bases, with 13 bases remaining between them.

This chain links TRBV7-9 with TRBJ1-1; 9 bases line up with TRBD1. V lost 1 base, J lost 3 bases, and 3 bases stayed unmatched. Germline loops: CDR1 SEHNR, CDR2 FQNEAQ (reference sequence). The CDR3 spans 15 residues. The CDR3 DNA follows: TGTGCCAGCAGCTTAGGGGGACAGGGTGACACTGAAGCTTTCTTT. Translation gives CASSLGGQGDTEAFF.

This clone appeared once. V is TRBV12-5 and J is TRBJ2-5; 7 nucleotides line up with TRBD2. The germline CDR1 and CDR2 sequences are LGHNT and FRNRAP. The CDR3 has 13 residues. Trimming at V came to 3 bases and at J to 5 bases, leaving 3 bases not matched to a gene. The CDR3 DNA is TGTGCTAGTGGTTTAGCGGGGACGGAGACCCAGTACTTC. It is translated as CASGLAGTETQYF.